The 6 T cell receptor beta chains listed next were all sequenced from one sample in a study of a mutant IDH1 vaccine in newly diagnosed glioma. Indicated time point: week 23, last vaccination. The vaccine gave 300 ug of a 20-mer mutant IDH1 peptide subcutaneously per dose. Profiling relied on immunoSEQ multiplex PCR, and the TCRdb table lists in-frame clones only, not all of them. The sample shows roughly 28,000 clones, around 80% of them seen only once. These receptors' antigens are unknown. The sequencing used PBMCs, collected from a glioma patient whose treatment included an IDH1 peptide vaccine. Every receptor here comes from a woman between 18 and 29 years old with glioma.

V usage is TRBV7-8 and J usage is TRBJ2-7, with 8 bases aligning to TRBD1. The CDR3 covers 16 residues. The V gene end was trimmed by 4 bases and the J gene end by 2 bases; junction bases not matched to a gene: 10. Germline V gene data show CDR1 as SGHVS and CDR2 as FQNEAQ. For the CDR3, the DNA is TGTGCCAGCAGCTGGGCGCCGGACAGGGCCCCCTACGAGCAGTACTTC. This encodes CASSWAPDRAPYEQYF.

V and J are TRBV30 and TRBJ2-5, with a tentative D call TRBD1 (5 bases). The length of the CDR3 is 15 residues. CDR1 and CDR2 (germline): GTSNPN, SVGIG (reference sequence). Trimming shortened V by 3 bases and J by 4 bases, and 18 bases separated the two germline ends. This CDR3 reads CAWSQAMGLTETQYF. The DNA of the CDR3 is TGTGCCTGGAGCCAGGCGATGGGGCTCACAGAGACCCAGTACTTC.

The count of this clone is one. V and J are TRBV7-9 and TRBJ1-6; D not resolved. Germline lookup yields CDR1 SEHNR and CDR2 FQNEAQ (reference sequence). The CDR3 covers 13 residues. The V gene lost 7 bases and the J gene lost 7 bases, with 11 bases spanning the gap. The CDR3 DNA reads as TGTGCCAGCAACCTACCCGAGAATTCACCCCTCCACTTT. Amino acids: CASNLPENSPLHF.

The chain employs TRBV7-2 and TRBJ2-5; D call uncertain. V lost 5 bases, J lost 5 bases, and 18 bases lay in between. Per the germline V gene, CDR1 is SGHTA and CDR2 is FQGNSA. This CDR3 is 15 amino acids long. The CDR3 DNA sequence: TGTGCCAGCAGCGGGGTAGACGGATTAAGGGAGACCCAGTACTTC. Residues: CASSGVDGLRETQYF.

This clone was counted between two and nine times. The chain employs TRBV30 and TRBJ1-5; no clear D. Germline V gene data show CDR1 as GTSNPN and CDR2 as SVGIG (reference sequence). This CDR3 has 11 amino acids. V gave up 7 bases and J gave up 4 bases, with 8 bases separating them. CDR3 DNA: TGTGCCTCGGGATCTAATCAGCCCCAGCATTTT. Its protein is CASGSNQPQHF.

The chain carries TRBV29-1 and TRBJ2-1; tentative D call: TRBD2 (5 bases). V shed 8 bases and J shed 9 bases, with 14 bases lying between them. This CDR3 is built from 11 residues. CDR1 is SQVTM and CDR2 is ANQGSEA in the germline V gene. CDR3 in amino acids: CSLKEETEQFF. Here the CDR3 DNA reads TGCAGCCTGAAGGAGGAAACTGAGCAGTTCTTC.